This passage covers 31 T cell receptor beta chains from one sample sequenced in a study of response to subunit inactivated influenza vaccine. TCRdb reanalysed the RT-PCR reads using MiXCR and keeps one entry per CDR3 protein. Of more than 700,000 distinct CDR3 sequences listed, 21% are singletons. This sample comprised PBMCs from blood, obtained roughly 5 days after vaccination. The source of these receptors is a man aged 50-59 years who received an inactivated influenza vaccine.

CDR3 sequence: CSARRVGSPDTQYF. The CDR3 nucleotides read TGCAGTGCTAGGCGCGTCGGGAGCCCAGATACGCAGTATTTT. The V and J genes are TRBV20-1 and TRBJ2-3; D is possibly TRBD2 (6 bases). V shed 3 bases and J shed 4 bases, with 14 bases lying between them. This CDR3 is 14 amino acids long. Per the germline V gene, CDR1 is DFQATT and CDR2 is SNEGSKA (reference sequence).

The CDR3 DNA reads TGCAGTGCTAGGACGGGCAGGGATGAAAAACTGTTTTTT. Its translation is CSARTGRDEKLFF. The chain has TRBV20-1 and TRBJ1-4; maybe TRBD1 (5 bases). Germline values: CDR1 DFQATT, CDR2 SNEGSKA (reference sequence). This CDR3 spans 13 amino acids. The V and J ends lost 3 bases and 6 bases respectively, with 11 bases between them.

This chain connects TRBV6-2 or TRBV6-3 to TRBJ2-5; D is perhaps TRBD2 (5 bases). CDR3 size: 16 residues. The germline gives CDR1 MNHEY, CDR2 SVGEGT. The V end was cut by 8 bases, the J end by 2 bases, with 21 bases between. CDR3 sequence: CASGLAERGPQETQYF. DNA for the CDR3: TGTGCCAGCGGGCTAGCCGAAAGAGGTCCTCAAGAGACCCAGTACTTC.

In this sample, this clonotype turned up many times. V is TRBV20-1 and J is TRBJ1-4; D not resolved. V gave up 3 bases and J gave up 5 bases, with 7 bases separating them. The germline V gene encodes CDR1 DFQATT and CDR2 SNEGSKA (reference sequence). This CDR3 region has 12 residues. CDR3 nucleotide sequence: TGCAGTGCTAGCCCGGAGAATGAAAAACTGTTTTTT. It specifies CSASPENEKLFF.

This clonotype has just a few counts. The V and J genes are TRBV6-2 or TRBV6-3 and TRBJ1-5; 9 bases agree with TRBD1. V lost 0 bases, J lost 0 bases, and 12 bases stayed unmatched. The V gene's germline CDR1 is MNHEY and CDR2 SVGEGT. The CDR3 runs to 20 residues. DNA of the CDR3: TGTGCCAGCAGTTACTCGATCGGACAGGGGACCCTCTATAGCAATCAGCCCCAGCATTTT. Translated, it gives CASSYSIGQGTLYSNQPQHF.

The chain has TRBV4-2 and TRBJ2-1, with 12 bases identical to TRBD2. The CDR3 totals 17 residues. The germline CDR1 and CDR2 sequences are LGHNA and YNFKEQ. The junction had 7 bases not matched to a gene; V was cut back by 0 bases and J by 7 bases. The CDR3 protein is CASSQEVLAGGRNEQFF. DNA of the CDR3: TGTGCCAGCAGCCAAGAGGTACTAGCGGGGGGCCGGAATGAGCAGTTCTTC.

V usage is TRBV5-1 and J usage is TRBJ2-7; TRBD1 matches at 7 bases. The CDR3 consists of 13 residues. Trimming removed 5 bases from V and 3 bases from J; junction bases left unmatched: 5. In germline, CDR1 is SGHRS, CDR2 YFSETQ. This CDR3 is CASREGGLYEQYF. The DNA for the CDR3 is TGCGCCAGCAGGGAAGGGGGCCTCTACGAGCAGTACTTC.

V and J are TRBV12-3 or TRBV12-4 and TRBJ2-1; 8 nucleotides agree with TRBD2. This CDR3 contains 17 residues. Unmatched junction bases numbered 15, after V lost 5 bases and J lost 6 bases. This CDR3 reads CASSLPTSGTRGNEQFF. The CDR3 DNA is TGTGCCAGCAGTCTACCAACGTCCGGGACTAGAGGCAATGAGCAGTTCTTC.

The chain couples TRBV4-1 to TRBJ2-7; D remains unclear. The V and J ends lost 3 bases and 4 bases respectively, with 7 bases between them. This CDR3 contains 12 residues. The germline V gene encodes CDR1 MGHRA and CDR2 YSYEKL. This chain's CDR3 is CASSHAGYEQYF. The CDR3 DNA reads as TGCGCCAGCAGCCACGCAGGTTACGAGCAGTACTTC.

This clonotype was counted between two and nine times. A much more abundant neighbour one base away suggests this may be a read error. The chain recombines TRBV7-3 with TRBJ2-3, with 11 nucleotides matching TRBD2. The ends lost 5 bases at V and 2 bases at J; junction bases unmatched: 6. Germline-derived CDR1 and CDR2 are SGHTA and FQGTGA. The CDR3 runs to 16 residues. CDR3 protein: CASSPRLAGPTDTQYF. Written as DNA, the CDR3 is TGTGCCAGCAGCCCCCGACTAGCGGGGCCCACAGATACGCAGTATTTT. Full variable domain (missing parts from reference TRBV7-3 and TRBJ2-3): GAGVSQTPSNKVTEKGKYVELRCDPISGHTALYWYRQSLGQGPEFLIYFQGTGAADDSGLPNDRFFAVRPEGSVSTLKIQRTERGDSAVYLCASSPRLAGPTDTQYFGPGTRLTVL.

As regards this clonotype: One end of the junction fails to match germline, which may point to a read error. The chain employs TRBV7-9 and TRBJ2-7; D unclear. Germline V CDR1 and CDR2: SEHNR, FQNEAQ (reference sequence). The CDR3 sequence is 11 residues long. DNA for the CDR3: TGTGCCAGCAGCACCCTCGACGCCGGAGACTTC. Its translation: CASSTLDAGDF.

This chain connects TRBV28 to TRBJ1-1; D is undetermined. CDR1 and CDR2 (germline): MDHEN, SYDVKM. There are 13 residues in the CDR3. V lost 10 bases and J 7 bases, leaving 19 bases between the germline ends. The CDR3 region is CATRVGVIGEAFF. The CDR3 region has the DNA TGTGCCACCCGCGTCGGGGTAATAGGTGAAGCTTTCTTT.

This chain links TRBV12-3 or TRBV12-4 with TRBJ2-7; 8 positions match TRBD2. V lost 2 bases and J lost 1; bases outside the gene matches: 7. The CDR3 consists of 16 residues. The DNA of the CDR3 is TGTGCCAGCAGTTTATGGACTAGCCTAGGTTCCTACGAGCAGTACTTC. Translating gives CASSLWTSLGSYEQYF.

The chain recombines TRBV6-2 or TRBV6-3 with TRBJ2-3; D remains ambiguous. The germline V and J ends were trimmed by 0 bases and 11 bases, with 12 bases remaining between them. This CDR3 comprises 13 residues. The V gene's germline CDR1 is MNHEY and CDR2 SVGEGT. The CDR3 sequence is CASSYSDLYGQYF. The DNA for the CDR3 is TGTGCCAGCAGTTACTCGGACCTGTATGGGCAGTATTTT.

This clonotype was found a few times. This chain links TRBV10-3 with TRBJ2-3, with 7 bases matching TRBD1. J gave up 5 bases and V 3 bases, and 5 bases lay outside the gene matches. Germline V CDR1 and CDR2: ENHRY, SYGVKD. The CDR3 length is 14 residues. The CDR3 region is CAISEQGLIDTQYF. The CDR3 nucleotides are TGTGCCATCAGTGAACAGGGGTTAATAGATACGCAGTATTTT.

The V and J genes are TRBV12-3 or TRBV12-4 and TRBJ2-1; 8 bases agree with TRBD2. J gave up 12 bases and V 5 bases, and 6 bases lay outside the gene matches. The CDR3 contains 12 residues. Here the CDR3 reads CASSGSGVSQFF. The DNA for the CDR3 is TGTGCCAGCAGTGGTAGCGGGGTTTCGCAGTTCTTC.

V usage is TRBV20-1 and J usage is TRBJ2-5; 12 bases map to TRBD2. Trimming removed 1 base from V and 5 bases from J; junction bases left unmatched: 8. CDR1 is DFQATT, CDR2 SNEGSKA, per germline (reference sequence). The CDR3 sequence is 16 residues long. The CDR3 DNA follows: TGCAGTGCTAGAGTCCCTAGCGGGAGGGCCACGGAGACCCAGTACTTC. Its translation: CSARVPSGRATETQYF.

The chain has TRBV3-1 and TRBJ1-1; a possible D gene is TRBD1 (6 bases). Trimming pared 0 bases from V and 9 bases from J, leaving 8 bases between. Per germline, CDR1 LGHDT and CDR2 YNNKEL (reference sequence). This CDR3 has 12 amino acids. The CDR3: CASSQDQGKAFF. In nucleotides, the CDR3 is TGTGCCAGCAGCCAAGATCAGGGGAAAGCTTTCTTT.

This clonotype was seen only once. V gene TRBV28 combines with J gene TRBJ2-1, with D unclear. Between the trimmed V and J ends, which lost 4 bases and 0 bases, there was a span of 19 bases. This CDR3 is 18 amino acids long. CDR1 is MDHEN, CDR2 SYDVKM, per germline. CDR3 sequence (DNA): TGTGCCAGCAGTTCCCCGAAATCTTCGGGTCGCTCCTACAATGAGCAGTTCTTC. Translating gives CASSSPKSSGRSYNEQFF.

V is TRBV30 and J is TRBJ2-7, with D hard to call. CDR3 length equals 12 residues. Trimming cost V 2 bases and J 2 bases, with 7 bases left between them. Germline V gives CDR1 GTSNPN, CDR2 SVGIG (reference sequence). The CDR3 DNA reads as TGTGCCTGGAGTTTTGGAGCCTACGAGCAGTACTTC. Encoded protein: CAWSFGAYEQYF. Combining the CDR3 with reference TRBV30 and TRBJ2-7 gives the whole variable domain SQTIHQWPATLVQPVGSPLSLECTVEGTSNPNLYWYRQAAGRGLQLLFYSVGIGQISSEVPQNLSASRPQDRQFILSSKKLLLSDSGFYLCAWSFGAYEQYFGPGTRLTVT.

V gene TRBV10-3 combines with J gene TRBJ2-3; D ambiguous. From germline, CDR1 is ENHRY and CDR2 SYGVKD. This CDR3 contains 13 residues. V was clipped by 6 bases and J by 3 bases, with 10 bases between them. In DNA, the CDR3 is TGTGCCATCAGAGGACCCGATACAGATACGCAGTATTTT. This sequence encodes CAIRGPDTDTQYF.

This clonotype was counted at least ten times. CDR3 in DNA: TGCAGTGCAGTGGGACTTTCGGGCACCGGGGAGCTGTTTTTT. This translates into CSAVGLSGTGELFF. This chain uses TRBV20-1 with TRBJ2-2, with D possibly TRBD2 on 6 matching bases. CDR1 and CDR2 (germline): DFQATT, SNEGSKA (reference sequence). The CDR3 sequence is 14 residues long. Trimming took off 6 bases at V and 4 bases at J, with 15 bases between the two ends.

This clonotype was recorded a few times. This sequence joins TRBV20-1 and TRBJ2-1, with 7 bases aligning to TRBD2. The V gene end was trimmed by 3 bases and the J gene end by 6 bases; junction bases not matched to a gene: 14. Germline CDR1 DFQATT, CDR2 SNEGSKA (reference sequence). The CDR3 has 16 amino acids. CDR3 residues: CSASPLGGFHINEQFF. In DNA form, the CDR3 reads TGCAGTGCTAGCCCCCTCGGGGGGTTTCATATCAATGAGCAGTTCTTC.

The CDR3 loop is CSVEDRARSYNEQFF. As DNA, the CDR3 is TGCAGCGTTGAAGATCGGGCCCGGTCCTACAATGAGCAGTTCTTC. The rearrangement joins TRBV29-1 to TRBJ2-1; unclear D gene. The CDR3 is 15 residues long. Germline-derived CDR1 and CDR2 are SQVTM and ANQGSEA. The ends were cut back, 0 bases at V and 1 base at J, with 10 bases in the middle.

This clonotype turned up a few times. The chain links TRBV24-1 to TRBJ2-7; weak D call: TRBD1 (6 bases). V was clipped by 3 bases and J by 9 bases, with 14 bases between them. The CDR3 consists of 13 residues. Germline V CDR1 and CDR2: KGHDR, SFDVKD. The CDR3 sequence: CATSDPTGTRQYF. The CDR3 DNA is TGTGCCACCAGTGATCCCACAGGGACGAGGCAGTACTTC.

This clonotype showed up just a few times. The rearrangement uses TRBV20-1 and TRBJ2-7; D is undetermined. Germline V gene data show CDR1 as DFQATT and CDR2 as SNEGSKA (reference sequence). This CDR3 comprises 14 residues. The V end lost 6 bases, the J end lost 4 bases, and 19 bases lay between the germline ends. The CDR3, as DNA: TGCAGTGCGTGGAGATCTCCGAATAAATACGAGCAGTACTTC. It is translated as CSAWRSPNKYEQYF.

The chain recombines TRBV6-5 with TRBJ2-5; 8 nucleotides line up with TRBD1. The trim removed 2 bases at V and 7 bases at J, leaving 9 bases unmatched. The CDR3 contains 15 residues. Germline V gene data show CDR1 as MNHEY and CDR2 as SVGAGI. The CDR3 DNA reads TGTGCCAGCAGTTACAGGGGACAGGCGATCGCGACCCAGTACTTC. Its protein is CASSYRGQAIATQYF.

V usage is TRBV3-1 and J usage is TRBJ2-3; perhaps D is TRBD1 or TRBD2 (5 bases each). The CDR3 covers 14 residues. Germline lookup yields CDR1 LGHDT and CDR2 YNNKEL (reference sequence). V lost 5 bases to trimming and J lost 6 bases, with 15 bases between them. The CDR3 region has the DNA TGTGCCAGCAGCGAGGGATGGGGCGGCGATACGCAGTATTTT. Encoded protein: CASSEGWGGDTQYF.

The V call is TRBV20-1, the J call TRBJ2-7, with 10 positions matching TRBD2. J was trimmed by 6 bases and V by 3 bases; bases with no gene match: 14. The germline gives CDR1 DFQATT, CDR2 SNEGSKA (reference sequence). CDR3 length equals 16 residues. This chain's CDR3 is CSARPLAGESPTEQYF. In nucleotides, the CDR3 is TGCAGTGCTAGGCCCCTAGCGGGAGAGTCTCCCACCGAGCAGTACTTC.

The chain couples TRBV4-3 to TRBJ2-1, with D tentatively TRBD2 (6 bases). CDR1 is LGHNA and CDR2 is YSLEER in the germline V gene. Between the trimmed V and J ends, which lost 0 bases and 6 bases, there was a span of 12 bases. CDR3 length: 15 residues. CDR3 protein: CASSQDRLSGNEQFF. As DNA, the CDR3 is TGCGCCAGCAGCCAAGATCGGCTTAGCGGCAATGAGCAGTTCTTC.

In its sample, this clonotype was seen a few times. The CDR3 region is CASSLQRGASYEQYF. The CDR3 DNA follows: TGTGCCAGCAGCTTACAGCGGGGGGCGTCCTACGAGCAGTACTTC. The chain couples TRBV7-2 to TRBJ2-7; TRBD2 agrees at 9 bases. The CDR3 contains 15 residues. J was trimmed by 1 base and V by 2 bases; bases with no gene match: 3. CDR1 and CDR2 (germline): SGHTA, FQGNSA.